Presented here are 20 T cell receptor beta chains from one specimen sequenced in a study of blood T cells in healthy people across ages. Then a second PCR, running roughly 7 to 11 cycles, was carried out with a sample-barcoded 5' primer and a J-beta primer mix. TCRdb fed the 5' RACE reads into MiXCR, producing one record per CDR3 protein. The sample records roughly 1.5 million distinct CDR3 sequences, 35% to 45% being singletons. Sequenced material: blood. The receptors were gathered from a young woman in good health.

This clonotype was counted only a few times. The rearrangement links TRBV4-3 to TRBJ2-5; TRBD2 matches at 7 bases. The last part of the DNA fits TRBJ2-7 better; the J call may be wrong. Germline V gene sequence: CDR1 LGHNA, CDR2 YSLEER. The CDR3 extends over 14 amino acids. In DNA form, the CDR3 reads TGCGCCAGCAGCCAAGAGGAGGGAGGGCTCGAGCAGTACTTC. This sequence encodes CASSQEEGGLEQYF.

The V call is TRBV25-1, the J call TRBJ2-1; 9 bases match TRBD1. J lost 4 bases, V lost 7 bases, and 5 bases had no gene match. The CDR3 spans 14 residues. Germline V gene lookup returns CDR1 MGHDK and CDR2 SYGVNS. This chain's CDR3 is CASNRDRDYNEQFF. The CDR3 DNA sequence: TGTGCCAGCAACCGGGACAGGGATTACAATGAGCAGTTCTTC.

The sample holds one count of this clonotype. This chain links TRBV2 with TRBJ2-7; D gene unclear. There are 13 residues in the CDR3. The germline gives CDR1 SNHLY, CDR2 FYNNEI. The V gene lost 4 bases and the J gene lost 2 bases, with 9 bases spanning the gap. CDR3 sequence reads: CASSGQAPYEQYF. The CDR3 nucleotides read TGTGCCAGCAGTGGGCAGGCCCCCTACGAGCAGTACTTC.

The V call is TRBV4-1, the J call TRBJ2-7, with TRBD2 identical over 11 bases. The germline CDR1 and CDR2 sequences are MGHRA and YSYEKL. J lost 4 bases, V lost 5 bases, and 4 bases had no gene match. This CDR3 is built from 14 residues. The CDR3 DNA sequence: TGCGCCAGCAGCGGGACTAGCGGACCTTACGAGCAGTACTTC. The encoded protein is CASSGTSGPYEQYF.

J is TRBJ2-5 and V is TRBV9; the D gene is possibly TRBD2 (5 bases). Germline assignment: CDR1 SGDLS and CDR2 YYNGEE. Between the trimmed V and J ends, which lost 0 bases and 4 bases, there was a span of 7 bases. This CDR3 has 13 amino acids. The CDR3 nucleotides read TGTGCCAGCAGCGTAGCGGCGGGAGAGACCCAGTACTTC. This sequence encodes CASSVAAGETQYF. The full variable domain, in which reference TRBV9 and TRBJ2-5 provide the parts outside the CDR3, is DSGVTQTPKHLITATGQRVTLRCSPRSGDLSVYWYQQSLDQGLQFLIQYYNGEERAKGNILERFSAQQFPDLHSELNLSSLELGDSALYFCASSVAAGETQYFGPGTRLLVL.

CDR3 loop: CASSLDRRTDTQYF. The CDR3 bases are TGTGCCAGCAGCTTAGATCGCCGCACAGATACGCAGTATTTT. The J gene is TRBJ2-3, the V gene TRBV7-2, with D uncertain. Trimming left V 1 base short and J 1 base short, with 6 bases between. This CDR3 is built from 14 residues. CDR1 is SGHTA and CDR2 is FQGNSA in the germline V gene.

V is TRBV29-1 and J is TRBJ1-1, with D unresolved. CDR3 length: 13 residues. Trimming pared 7 bases from V and 3 bases from J, leaving 15 bases between. Germline CDR1 reads SQVTM; CDR2 reads ANQGSEA. The CDR3 here is CSAKGGRDTEAFF. CDR3 nucleotides: TGCAGCGCGAAGGGAGGGCGCGACACTGAAGCTTTCTTT.

This chain links TRBV12-3 or TRBV12-4 with TRBJ2-2; D might be TRBD1 or TRBD2, each matching 6 bases. The CDR3 spans 17 residues. The germline V and J ends were trimmed by 3 bases and 6 bases, with 20 bases remaining between them. Here the CDR3 reads CASSFPPGGEFAGELFF. The CDR3 bases are TGTGCCAGCAGTTTTCCCCCCGGGGGCGAATTTGCCGGGGAGCTGTTTTTT.

V is TRBV27 and J is TRBJ1-5, with 7 bases aligning to TRBD1. The germline gives CDR1 MNHEY, CDR2 SMNVEV (reference sequence). The CDR3 sequence is 14 residues long. V was pared by 5 bases and J by 5 bases, with 6 bases of the junction left unmatched. The CDR3 here is CASSPGGGYQPQHF. DNA for the CDR3: TGTGCCAGCAGTCCAGGGGGGGGTTATCAGCCCCAGCATTTT.

In this sample, this clonotype turned up a few times. The V and J genes are TRBV4-3 and TRBJ2-6; D not resolved. Trimming removed 5 bases from V and 0 bases from J, with 8 bases in between. Per germline, CDR1 LGHNA and CDR2 YSLEER. The CDR3 totals 15 residues. The CDR3 reads CASSTMHSGANVLTF. DNA of the CDR3: TGCGCCAGCAGCACGATGCACTCTGGGGCCAACGTCCTGACTTTC.

This clonotype was detected only a few times. This sequence joins TRBV20-1 and TRBJ2-1; 7 bases map to TRBD2. There are 16 residues in the CDR3. V lost 0 bases and J lost 4; bases outside the gene matches: 9. CDR1 and CDR2 from the germline V gene are DFQATT and SNEGSKA (reference sequence). CDR3 nucleotide sequence: TGCAGTGCTAGAGATCGGGGTGGGGGGGTTTACAATGAGCAGTTCTTC. Translating it yields CSARDRGGGVYNEQFF.

The chain employs TRBV7-6 and TRBJ2-5, with D unclear. The CDR3 spans 15 residues. Trimming stripped 1 base from V and 2 bases from J, with 11 bases between. The germline V gene encodes CDR1 SGHVS and CDR2 FNYEAQ. Here the CDR3 DNA reads TGTGCCAGCAGCTTAGGAATGACTTCACAAGAGACCCAGTACTTC. It translates to CASSLGMTSQETQYF.

The chain has TRBV27 and TRBJ1-4, with unresolved D. The CDR3 loop spans 15 amino acids. Germline assignment: CDR1 MNHEY and CDR2 SMNVEV (reference sequence). Trimming left V 5 bases short and J 9 bases short, with 19 bases between. CDR3 nucleotides: TGTGCCAGCAGTCCACATCCTGTCTGGGTGAAAAAACTGTTTTTT. Protein sequence: CASSPHPVWVKKLFF.

The chain is built from TRBV7-2 and TRBJ1-5, with 8 bases identical to TRBD1. CDR1 and CDR2 (germline): SGHTA, FQGNSA. CDR3 length: 14 amino acids. V lost 5 bases and J lost 6; bases outside the gene matches: 6. DNA for the CDR3: TGTGCCAGCAGCCAAGGACAGGGACTTCAGCCCCAGCATTTT. Protein sequence: CASSQGQGLQPQHF.

The chain joins TRBV6-5 to TRBJ1-1; tentatively, D is TRBD1 (5 bases). The CDR3 contains 13 residues. Trimming stripped 8 bases from V and 10 bases from J, with 20 bases between. Germline loops: CDR1 MNHEY, CDR2 SVGAGI. CDR3 sequence reads: CASGVRGGESAFF. As DNA, the CDR3 is TGTGCCAGCGGAGTCCGGGGGGGTGAATCAGCTTTCTTT.

This clonotype was recorded a few times. The chain uses TRBV20-1 and TRBJ1-1; D ambiguous. Germline CDR1 reads DFQATT; CDR2 reads SNEGSKA (reference sequence). Trimming pared 6 bases from V and 6 bases from J, leaving 11 bases between. The CDR3 runs 11 residues. CDR3 nucleotide sequence: TGCAGTGCCCCCTCGGCAGCTGAAGCTTTCTTT. Translating gives CSAPSAAEAFF.

V usage is TRBV6-1 and J usage is TRBJ1-1; weak D call: TRBD1 (6 bases). Looked up from germline, CDR1 is MNHNS and CDR2 is SASEGT. CDR3 length: 12 residues. V was pared by 8 bases and J by 11 bases, with 18 bases between. The CDR3, as DNA: TGTGCCAGCGGAAACCCGACAGGTGCGGCTTTCTTT. As protein: CASGNPTGAAFF.

This chain connects TRBV12-3 or TRBV12-4 to TRBJ1-1, with D tentatively TRBD1 (6 bases). This CDR3 has 16 amino acids. V shed 5 bases and J shed 4 bases, with 20 bases lying between them. The CDR3 DNA reads as TGTGCCAGCAGTCCACAGACAGGTGGAGGGATCACTGAAGCTTTCTTT. As protein: CASSPQTGGGITEAFF.

This clonotype is a singleton in its sample. The chain is built from TRBV2 and TRBJ1-2; the match to TRBD1 covers 7 bases. Germline CDR1 SNHLY, CDR2 FYNNEI. After removal of 10 bases from V and 1 base from J, the junction contained 6 bases not matched to a gene. The CDR3 has 13 amino acids. The CDR3 loop is CATLPGGNYGYTF. Written as DNA, the CDR3 is TGTGCCACCCTACCAGGGGGTAACTATGGCTACACCTTC.

Regarding this clonotype: Given a much more abundant clone one base away, this may be a read error. The V and J genes are TRBV5-1 and TRBJ2-5, with a tentative D call TRBD2 (6 bases). V was trimmed by 0 bases and J by 4 bases, leaving 19 bases between them. CDR1 is SGHRS and CDR2 is YFSETQ in the germline V gene. CDR3 size: 17 residues. In nucleotides, the CDR3 is TGCGCCAGCAGCTTGGGACTAGTGGGAGTTGGAGGAGAGACCCAGTACTTC. It codes for CASSLGLVGVGGETQYF.